This TCR beta chain was obtained from a study of tumor and adjacent non-tumor tissue in lung cancer. This CDR3 spans 16 amino acids. CDR1 SGHAT and CDR2 FQDESV come from the germline V gene (reference sequence). With regard to this clonotype: A much larger clone sits a single nucleotide away, making a read error possible.

RNA was extracted from bulk tissue without any cell sorting. The library came from three nested PCR rounds adapted from ARM-PCR protocols. TCRdb fed the multiplex PCR reads into MiXCR, producing one record per CDR3 protein. The sample has approximately 110,000 distinct CDR3 sequences, approximately 82% seen once. The chain couples TRBV11-1 to TRBJ2-1; TRBD2 matches 8 bases. Source material: lung tumor tissue. The TCR sequence derives from a woman aged 55 to 70 with non-small cell lung cancer. DNA for the CDR3: TGTGCCAGCAGCTTAGCCCTAGCGGGCCTGTACAATGAGAAGTTCTTC. Amino acids: CASSLALAGLYNEKFF.